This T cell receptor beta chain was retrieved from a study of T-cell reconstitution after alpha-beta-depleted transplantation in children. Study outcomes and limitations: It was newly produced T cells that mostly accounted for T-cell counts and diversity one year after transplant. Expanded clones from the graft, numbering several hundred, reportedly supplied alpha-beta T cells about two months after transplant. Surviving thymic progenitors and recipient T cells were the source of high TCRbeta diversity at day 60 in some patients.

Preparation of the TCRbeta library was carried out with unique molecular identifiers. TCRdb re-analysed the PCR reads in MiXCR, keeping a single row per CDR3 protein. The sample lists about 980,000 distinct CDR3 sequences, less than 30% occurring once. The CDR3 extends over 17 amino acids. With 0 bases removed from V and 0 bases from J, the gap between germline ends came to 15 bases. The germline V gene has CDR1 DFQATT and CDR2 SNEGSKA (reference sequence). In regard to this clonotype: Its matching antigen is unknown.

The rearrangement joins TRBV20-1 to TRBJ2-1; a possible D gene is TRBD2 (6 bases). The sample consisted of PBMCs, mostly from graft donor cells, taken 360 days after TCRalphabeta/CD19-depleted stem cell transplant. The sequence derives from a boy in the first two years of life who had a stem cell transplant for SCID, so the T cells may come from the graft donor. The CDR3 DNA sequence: TGCAGTGCTAGAGATCGGAGGGGCCCCAGCTCCTACAATGAGCAGTTCTTC. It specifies CSARDRRGPSSYNEQFF.